The rows below give T cell receptor beta chains drawn from one sample of a study of T cell repertoires in cytomegalovirus infection. Via MiXCR, TCRdb re-called the reads, giving one row per CDR3 protein. Of roughly 69,000 distinct CDR3 sequences in the sample, just over 20% were seen once. These receptors have no identified antigens. This specimen consisted of CD8+ T cells from cultured PBMCs, obtained from culture after CMV antigen stimulation. The origin of the receptors is a human donor in good health (CMV status not recorded). Some clones in this sample may be carry-over from other donors' samples. The CDR3 runs from the conserved cysteine through the conserved F or W. A D gene is named only where the DNA matches it firmly. Clone sizes are given selectively: once, few, many, or a class where the clone is expanded.

v_call	j_call	clone_size	d_call	cdr3_nt	cdr3_aa
TRBV11-3	TRBJ1-1	few	-	TGTGCCAGCAGCTTATTGGTGAACACTGAAGCTTTCTTT	CASSLLVNTEAFF
TRBV6-6	TRBJ1-2	few	TRBD1	TGTGCCAGCAGTCCTGGGACAGGGGTCTATGGCTACACCTTC	CASSPGTGVYGYTF
TRBV10-3	TRBJ1-2	-	TRBD1	TGTGCCATCCGGGACAGGGAGGCTGGCTACACCTTC	CAIRDREAGYTF
TRBV29-1	TRBJ2-1	-	TRBD1	TGCAGCGGCATGATCGGGACAGGGTCGATGAATGAGCAGTTCTTC	CSGMIGTGSMNEQFF
TRBV7-2	TRBJ2-3	-	TRBD1	TGTGCCAGCAGCTTACCCCAGGGGGCATACGATACGCAGTATTTT	CASSLPQGAYDTQYF
TRBV7-2	TRBJ1-1	few	-	TGTGCCAGCAGCTTAATCCTTGGCACTGAAGCTTTCTTT	CASSLILGTEAFF
TRBV7-2	TRBJ1-1	few	-	TGTGCCAGCTTTCCGGGACTTAGTTACACTGAAGCTTTCTTT	CASFPGLSYTEAFF
TRBV7-6	TRBJ2-3	few	TRBD2	TGTGCCAGCAGCTTGTCGGGGGGGAAGGATACGCAGTATTTT	CASSLSGGKDTQYF
TRBV7-3	TRBJ2-3	-	-	TGTGCCAGCAGCCCCGTGGGGAGCACAGATACGCAGTATTTT	CASSPVGSTDTQYF
TRBV7-8	TRBJ2-2	few	-	TGTGCCAGCAGCTGGGAGGCTGACACCGGGGAGCTGTTTTTT	CASSWEADTGELFF
TRBV20-1	TRBJ2-6	few	-	TGCAGTGCTAGAACACGGACTGCTTCGGGGGCCAACGTCCTGACTTTC	CSARTRTASGANVLTF
TRBV4-3	TRBJ2-7	few	-	TGCGCCAGCAGCCAAGAAGGGGCGTCTTACGAGCAGTACTTC	CASSQEGASYEQYF
TRBV12-3/TRBV12-4	TRBJ2-5	many	-	TGTGCCAGCAGCCCCGGGGAGACCCAGTACTTC	CASSPGETQYF
TRBV12-3/TRBV12-4	TRBJ1-4	-	-	TGTGCCAGCAGTTCCCTATCCGGGAGGGGTGGTACTAATGAAAAACTGTTTTTT	CASSSLSGRGGTNEKLFF
TRBV7-9	TRBJ1-1	few	TRBD1	TGTGCCAGCAGCTTAGTTAATAAGGGGGCCGTGAACACTGAAGCTTTCTTT	CASSLVNKGAVNTEAFF
TRBV4-1	TRBJ1-2	few	-	TGCGCCAGCAGCGACCATTCTACCAGGGGCTACACCTTC	CASSDHSTRGYTF
TRBV7-8	TRBJ1-2	-	TRBD1	TGTGCCAGCAGCTCCGCTGGACAGGCCCCTAACTATGGCTACACCTTC	CASSSAGQAPNYGYTF
TRBV7-8	TRBJ1-6	few	-	TGTGCCAGCAGCCCTGAACTCCCCATAGGGAATTCACCCCTCCACTTT	CASSPELPIGNSPLHF
TRBV29-1	TRBJ2-7	-	-	TGCAGCGTTGAGGACGGTAGCTCCTACGAGCAGTACTTC	CSVEDGSSYEQYF
TRBV25-1	TRBJ2-1	-	-	TGTGCCAGCAGTGACGGGTACAATGAGCAGTTCTTC	CASSDGYNEQFF
TRBV6-6	TRBJ2-7	-	-	TGTGCCAGCTGCAGCCTTAGCTCCTACGAGCAGTACTTC	CASCSLSSYEQYF
TRBV28	TRBJ2-1	-	TRBD2	TGTGCCAGCAGTTTCCCGACTAGCGCTCCTGAGCAGTTCTTC	CASSFPTSAPEQFF
TRBV6-6	TRBJ1-2	-	-	TGTGCCACCCTACAGGGAACCTATGGCTACACCTTC	CATLQGTYGYTF
TRBV12-3/TRBV12-4	TRBJ1-2	-	TRBD1	TGTGCCAGCAGTCCCCGAGCAGGGGGATATGGCTACACCTTC	CASSPRAGGYGYTF
TRBV5-5	TRBJ1-1	many	TRBD1	TGTGCCAGCAGCTTGGTTCCGAACAGGGGTTACACTGAAGCTTTCTTT	CASSLVPNRGYTEAFF
TRBV7-8	TRBJ1-6	-	TRBD1	TGTGCCAGCAGCTCCATCCAGGGACAGCGTACCGCTTATAATTCACCCCTCCACTTT	CASSSIQGQRTAYNSPLHF
TRBV7-8	TRBJ2-7	-	TRBD2	TGTGCCAGCAGCTGGCCGGGTAGCGGGGCGCTTACCTACGAGCAGTACTTC	CASSWPGSGALTYEQYF
TRBV12-3/TRBV12-4	TRBJ2-3	few	-	TGTGCCAGCAGTTTGGGGGCTAGCACAGATACGCAGTATTTT	CASSLGASTDTQYF
TRBV7-2	TRBJ2-3	-	-	TGTGCCAGCAGCTTAATTGGGATAGATACGCAGTATTTT	CASSLIGIDTQYF
TRBV11-2	TRBJ1-1	-	-	TGTGCCAGCAGCTCCAGGGACATGAACACTGAAGCTTTCTTT	CASSSRDMNTEAFF
TRBV4-1	TRBJ2-3	-	TRBD2	TGCGCCAGCAGCCATAGCGGGGGGGTCCCAGATACGCAGTATTTT	CASSHSGGVPDTQYF
TRBV6-5	TRBJ2-5	few	-	TGTGCCAGCACTTCACTAGCTTCTCAAGAGACCCAGTACTTC	CASTSLASQETQYF
TRBV7-6	TRBJ1-6	-	-	TGTGCCAGCAGCTTCCCAAATTCACCCCTCCACTTT	CASSFPNSPLHF
TRBV7-9	TRBJ2-7	few	-	TGTGCCAGCAGCCCTGGCCGGGACTCTTCCTCCTACGAGCAGTACTTC	CASSPGRDSSSYEQYF
TRBV25-1	TRBJ1-1	-	-	TGTGCCAGCAGTGGGGTAGGGGACACTGAAGCTTTCTTT	CASSGVGDTEAFF
TRBV6-2/TRBV6-3	TRBJ1-1	-	-	TGTGCCAGCAGTTACGGGGACGGGGACACTGAAGCTTTCTTT	CASSYGDGDTEAFF
TRBV7-9	TRBJ1-4	-	-	TGTGCCAGCAGCTTAGAGAGTGGCAGAACTAATGAAAAACTGTTTTTT	CASSLESGRTNEKLFF
TRBV7-2	TRBJ1-2	few	-	TGTGCCAGCAGCCCGGGGACCGGGCTTTATGGCTACACCTTC	CASSPGTGLYGYTF
TRBV7-2	TRBJ2-1	-	-	TGTGCCAGCAGCATCGGGCGGGGCACCTACAATGAGCAGTTCTTC	CASSIGRGTYNEQFF
TRBV7-8	TRBJ2-7	few	TRBD1	TGTGCCAGCAGCCTATCCGGGACAGGCGTGGCGCAGTACTTC	CASSLSGTGVAQYF
TRBV7-2	TRBJ1-1	few	TRBD1	TGTGCCAGCAGCCCCTATCCGCCGGACAGGGGCAGAGCTTTCTTT	CASSPYPPDRGRAFF
TRBV12-3/TRBV12-4	TRBJ2-1	few	-	TGTGCCAGCAGGGGTACCTGGAGCTCCTACAATGAGCAGTTCTTC	CASRGTWSSYNEQFF
TRBV10-3	TRBJ1-2	-	-	TGTGCCATCTGGGACGGGAGCGGCTATGGCTACACCTTC	CAIWDGSGYGYTF
TRBV13	TRBJ2-7	-	-	TGTGCCAGCAGCCCCACGGGCAGCGCCTACGAGCAGTACTTC	CASSPTGSAYEQYF
TRBV7-2	TRBJ2-5	-	TRBD2	TGTGCCAGCAGCTCCCGGGACTACCGGGAACAAGAGACCCAGTACTTC	CASSSRDYREQETQYF
TRBV2	TRBJ1-2	-	TRBD1	TGTGCCAGCAGTGAGGCGACAGGGAAGGTTTCAGCTAACTATGGCTACACCTTC	CASSEATGKVSANYGYTF
TRBV2	TRBJ1-5	-	-	TGTGCCAGCAAAACGGGGTTTGTGAATCAGCCCCAGCATTTT	CASKTGFVNQPQHF